A selection of T cell receptor beta chains follows, all from one sample in a study of blood T cell repertoires in COVID-19. Assay: immunoSEQ multiplex PCR; the TCRdb copy retains only in-frame clones and omits some. This sample yields roughly 250,000 clones, of which nearly 85% are seen a single time; approximately 9% belongs to the top ten. Sequencing used peripheral blood. The receptors originated from a human donor in a cohort sampled during active COVID-19. The CDR3 runs from the conserved cysteine through the conserved F or W. The D gene is left open where the match is weak. Some rows have no size entry. The others give once, few or many, or a class for an expanded clone.

clone size: NA
D gene: NA
V gene: TRBV29-1
J gene: TRBJ1-5
CDR3 DNA: TGCAGCGTGCGGGACGGCCTTAATCAGCCCCAGCATTTT
CDR3 protein: CSVRDGLNQPQHF

clone size: NA
D gene: TRBD1
V gene: TRBV6-2/TRBV6-3
J gene: TRBJ1-1
CDR3 DNA: TGTGCCAGCAGTCAAAGACAGGGGGCAATCCCCAACACTGAAGCTTTCTTT
CDR3 protein: CASSQRQGAIPNTEAFF

clone size: once
D gene: TRBD2
V gene: TRBV5-5
J gene: TRBJ2-1
CDR3 DNA: TGTGCCAGCAGCGAGTCCTTAGCGGGAGGATTCTACAATGAGCAGTTCTTC
CDR3 protein: CASSESLAGGFYNEQFF

clone size: once
D gene: NA
V gene: TRBV2
J gene: TRBJ2-2
CDR3 DNA: TGTGCCAGCAGTGCCCGCAGGAACACCGGGGAGCTGTTTTTT
CDR3 protein: CASSARRNTGELFF

clone size: NA
D gene: NA
V gene: TRBV5-1
J gene: TRBJ2-5
CDR3 DNA: TGCGCCAGCAGCTCGGGACAATGGGCCCAAGAGACCCAGTACTTC
CDR3 protein: CASSSGQWAQETQYF

clone size: NA
D gene: NA
V gene: TRBV5-1
J gene: TRBJ1-2
CDR3 DNA: TGCGCCAGCAGCTCCTCCCCGACAAACGTGTTGTGGGGCTACACCTTC
CDR3 protein: CASSSSPTNVLWGYTF

clone size: NA
D gene: NA
V gene: TRBV27
J gene: TRBJ1-1
CDR3 DNA: TGTGCCAGCAGTTCTCGGTCGTGGGGCGGCACTGAAGCTTTCTTT
CDR3 protein: CASSSRSWGGTEAFF

clone size: NA
D gene: TRBD1
V gene: TRBV7-2
J gene: TRBJ2-1
CDR3 DNA: TGTGCCAGCAGGAGGGACAGGGGGTTTAATAATGAGCAGTTCTTC
CDR3 protein: CASRRDRGFNNEQFF

clone size: NA
D gene: TRBD1
V gene: TRBV11-2
J gene: TRBJ2-2
CDR3 DNA: TGTGCCAGCAGCTTAGGTAAAGGGACAGGAGACACCGGGGAGCTGTTTTTT
CDR3 protein: CASSLGKGTGDTGELFF

clone size: once
D gene: NA
V gene: TRBV2
J gene: TRBJ2-2
CDR3 DNA: TGTGCCAGCAGCGTACTGGGCGACAGCACCGGGGAGCTGTTTTTT
CDR3 protein: CASSVLGDSTGELFF

clone size: NA
D gene: NA
V gene: TRBV18
J gene: TRBJ2-1
CDR3 DNA: TGTGCCAGCTCACGTCGAGACAATGAGCAGTTCTTC
CDR3 protein: CASSRRDNEQFF

clone size: NA
D gene: NA
V gene: TRBV5-1
J gene: TRBJ1-6
CDR3 DNA: TGCGCCAGCAGCCCGGACTTGGGGACCCTCCACTTT
CDR3 protein: CASSPDLGTLHF

clone size: NA
D gene: TRBD1
V gene: TRBV5-1
J gene: TRBJ1-6
CDR3 DNA: TGCGCCAGCAGCTCGGGACAGATAAATTCACCCCTCCACTTT
CDR3 protein: CASSSGQINSPLHF

clone size: few
D gene: TRBD2
V gene: TRBV15
J gene: TRBJ2-1
CDR3 DNA: TGTGCCACCAGCACCGGGGGGAGCTTTCGGTCCTACAATGAGCAGTTCTTC
CDR3 protein: CATSTGGSFRSYNEQFF

clone size: NA
D gene: TRBD2
V gene: TRBV5-1
J gene: TRBJ2-3
CDR3 DNA: TGCGCCAGCAGCATCGGGACTAGCGGGGGCTCCACAGATACGCAGTATTTT
CDR3 protein: CASSIGTSGGSTDTQYF

clone size: NA
D gene: TRBD1
V gene: TRBV15
J gene: TRBJ1-3
CDR3 DNA: TGTGCCACCAGCCGGACAGGTAGCTCTGGAAACACCATATATTTT
CDR3 protein: CATSRTGSSGNTIYF

clone size: NA
D gene: NA
V gene: TRBV9
J gene: TRBJ1-2
CDR3 DNA: TGTGCCAGCAGCCCAACGGGTCGTGACTATGGCTACACCTTC
CDR3 protein: CASSPTGRDYGYTF

clone size: NA
D gene: NA
V gene: TRBV29-1
J gene: TRBJ1-5
CDR3 DNA: TGCAGCGTTCTACAGGACCCCAGGGCGGGCAATCAGCCCCAGCATTTT
CDR3 protein: CSVLQDPRAGNQPQHF

clone size: once
D gene: TRBD1
V gene: TRBV6-5
J gene: TRBJ2-7
CDR3 DNA: TGTGCCAGCACCCCGGACAGGGGAAGCTCCTACGAGCAGTACTTC
CDR3 protein: CASTPDRGSSYEQYF

clone size: NA
D gene: NA
V gene: TRBV6-5
J gene: TRBJ1-3
CDR3 DNA: TGTGCCAGCAGTTTCGCGGGGGGCTCTGGAAACACCATATATTTT
CDR3 protein: CASSFAGGSGNTIYF

clone size: NA
D gene: TRBD1
V gene: TRBV19
J gene: TRBJ2-3
CDR3 DNA: TGTGCCAGTAGTATAGATAGGGACAGGGTAAGGAATACGCAGTATTTT
CDR3 protein: CASSIDRDRVRNTQYF